This is a list of T cell receptor beta chains from one sample in a study of blood T cell repertoires in COVID-19. The table came from immunoSEQ multiplex PCR; TCRdb's copy has only in-frame clones and leaves some out. Of 220,000 or so clones detected, 86% appear once; the ten largest clones hold roughly 2%. Sequenced: PBMCs or T cells enriched from blood (not recorded which). These receptors came from a woman in her fifties or sixties who had recovered from COVID-19. CDR3s include the opening cysteine and the closing phenylalanine or tryptophan. Each record gives: D gene, J gene, CDR3 length, clone size, V gene, CDR3 protein, CDR3 DNA. D genes are given only for firm matches. Rows may omit the clone size; those that give it use once, few, many or a size class.

d_gene: TRBD2; j_gene: TRBJ2-7; len: 17; abundance: NA; v_gene: TRBV30; CDR3aa: CAWSYRRALAGGYEQYF; CDR3nt: TGTGCCTGGAGCTACCGGCGTGCCCTAGCGGGAGGCTACGAGCAGTACTTC
d_gene: NA; j_gene: TRBJ1-5; len: 14; abundance: NA; v_gene: TRBV7-2; CDR3aa: CASSLGRGDQPQHF; CDR3nt: TGTGCCAGCAGCTTAGGCCGCGGGGATCAGCCCCAGCATTTT
d_gene: NA; j_gene: TRBJ2-6; len: 15; abundance: once; v_gene: TRBV4-1; CDR3aa: CASSQEYSGANVLTF; CDR3nt: TGCGCCAGCAGCCAGGAGTACTCTGGGGCCAACGTCCTGACTTTC
d_gene: NA; j_gene: TRBJ1-4; len: 18; abundance: NA; v_gene: TRBV6-1; CDR3aa: CASSEARLRRSYDEKLFF; CDR3nt: TGTGCCAGCAGTGAAGCGCGGCTCCGGCGGTCCTATGATGAAAAACTGTTTTTT
d_gene: NA; j_gene: TRBJ1-1; len: 16; abundance: few; v_gene: TRBV21-1; CDR3aa: CASSRLPGQMNTEAFF; CDR3nt: TGTGCCAGCAGCCGTCTTCCGGGACAGATGAACACTGAAGCTTTCTTT
d_gene: NA; j_gene: TRBJ2-1; len: 14; abundance: NA; v_gene: TRBV25-1; CDR3aa: CASSEPQGRDEQFF; CDR3nt: TGTGCCAGCAGTGAGCCCCAGGGGCGGGATGAGCAGTTCTTC
d_gene: NA; j_gene: TRBJ2-2; len: 15; abundance: NA; v_gene: TRBV2; CDR3aa: CASSESLSGTGELFF; CDR3nt: TGTGCCAGCAGTGAGTCCCTATCCGGCACCGGGGAGCTGTTTTTT
d_gene: NA; j_gene: TRBJ2-1; len: 12; abundance: NA; v_gene: TRBV7-2; CDR3aa: CASSSYNNEQFF; CDR3nt: TGTGCCAGCAGCTCCTATAACAATGAGCAGTTCTTC
d_gene: NA; j_gene: TRBJ2-7; len: 15; abundance: NA; v_gene: TRBV25-1; CDR3aa: CASTEGGGGFYEQYF; CDR3nt: TGTGCCAGCACCGAAGGTGGAGGGGGCTTCTACGAGCAGTACTTC
d_gene: NA; j_gene: TRBJ2-7; len: 13; abundance: NA; v_gene: TRBV4-2; CDR3aa: CASSQDIGYEQYF; CDR3nt: TGTGCCAGCAGCCAAGATATCGGCTACGAGCAGTACTTC
d_gene: TRBD2; j_gene: TRBJ2-7; len: 17; abundance: NA; v_gene: TRBV3-1/TRBV3-2; CDR3aa: CASSQAGLAGTAYEQYF; CDR3nt: TGTGCCAGCAGCCAAGCAGGACTAGCGGGGACCGCCTACGAGCAGTACTTC
d_gene: NA; j_gene: TRBJ1-3; len: 14; abundance: NA; v_gene: TRBV4-1; CDR3aa: CASSQESYGNTIYF; CDR3nt: TGCGCCAGCAGCCAAGAATCCTATGGAAACACCATATATTTT
d_gene: NA; j_gene: TRBJ1-2; len: 16; abundance: NA; v_gene: TRBV3-1/TRBV3-2; CDR3aa: CASSQDSQDLLYGYTF; CDR3nt: TGTGCCAGCAGCCAAGATTCACAGGACCTACTCTATGGCTACACCTTC
d_gene: NA; j_gene: TRBJ2-5; len: 15; abundance: NA; v_gene: TRBV10-3; CDR3aa: CAISEGAGWQETQYF; CDR3nt: TGTGCCATCAGTGAGGGGGCAGGGTGGCAAGAGACCCAGTACTTC
d_gene: NA; j_gene: TRBJ2-6; len: 14; abundance: NA; v_gene: TRBV19; CDR3aa: CASSIDNGANVLTF; CDR3nt: TGTGCCAGTAGTATAGATAATGGGGCCAACGTCCTGACTTTC
d_gene: NA; j_gene: TRBJ1-5; len: 16; abundance: NA; v_gene: TRBV7-2; CDR3aa: CASSLDATGNNQPQHF; CDR3nt: TGTGCCAGCAGCCTCGACGCCACAGGGAACAATCAGCCCCAGCATTTT
d_gene: NA; j_gene: TRBJ2-5; len: 13; abundance: NA; v_gene: TRBV12-3/TRBV12-4; CDR3aa: CASSRTGVETQYF; CDR3nt: TGTGCCAGCAGTCGGACGGGGGTAGAGACCCAGTACTTC
d_gene: NA; j_gene: TRBJ1-4; len: 12; abundance: NA; v_gene: TRBV7-9; CDR3aa: CASSRGREKLFF; CDR3nt: TGTGCCAGCAGCCGGGGTCGTGAAAAACTGTTTTTT
d_gene: TRBD1; j_gene: TRBJ1-1; len: 15; abundance: NA; v_gene: TRBV3-1/TRBV3-2; CDR3aa: CASSAWTGGDTEAFF; CDR3nt: TGTGCCAGCAGCGCGTGGACAGGGGGCGACACTGAAGCTTTCTTT
d_gene: TRBD1; j_gene: TRBJ2-6; len: 16; abundance: once; v_gene: TRBV11-2; CDR3aa: CASSPGQGAGANVLTF; CDR3nt: TGTGCCAGCAGCCCCGGACAGGGGGCTGGGGCCAACGTCCTGACTTTC
d_gene: NA; j_gene: TRBJ1-2; len: 13; abundance: NA; v_gene: TRBV12-3/TRBV12-4; CDR3aa: CASSLDSPYGYTF; CDR3nt: TGTGCCAGCAGTTTAGACAGTCCCTATGGCTACACCTTC
d_gene: NA; j_gene: TRBJ1-5; len: 16; abundance: NA; v_gene: TRBV6-6; CDR3aa: CASSQSPDKKAQPQHF; CDR3nt: TGTGCCAGCTCACAGAGTCCAGACAAGAAGGCTCAGCCCCAGCATTTT
d_gene: NA; j_gene: TRBJ2-3; len: 16; abundance: NA; v_gene: TRBV27; CDR3aa: CASSLGAPPSTDTQYF; CDR3nt: TGTGCCAGCAGTCTGGGGGCCCCACCTAGCACAGATACGCAGTATTTT
d_gene: TRBD2; j_gene: TRBJ2-1; len: 14; abundance: few; v_gene: TRBV5-1; CDR3aa: CASTTSGSHNEQFF; CDR3nt: TGCGCCAGCACTACTAGCGGGAGCCACAATGAGCAGTTCTTC
d_gene: TRBD1; j_gene: TRBJ1-6; len: 15; abundance: NA; v_gene: TRBV30; CDR3aa: CAWRIGTGQFSPLHF; CDR3nt: TGTGCCTGGAGGATTGGGACAGGCCAATTTTCACCCCTCCACTTT
d_gene: TRBD1; j_gene: TRBJ1-3; len: 14; abundance: once; v_gene: TRBV15; CDR3aa: CATSIDRGGNTIYF; CDR3nt: TGTGCCACCAGCATTGACAGGGGTGGAAACACCATATATTTT
d_gene: TRBD2; j_gene: TRBJ2-1; len: 17; abundance: NA; v_gene: TRBV24-1; CDR3aa: CATSDSRLAGVGDEQFF; CDR3nt: TGTGCCACCAGTGATTCCCGCCTAGCGGGGGTGGGTGATGAGCAGTTCTTC
d_gene: NA; j_gene: TRBJ2-1; len: 15; abundance: NA; v_gene: TRBV4-3; CDR3aa: CASSQDSGNYNEQFF; CDR3nt: TGCGCCAGCAGCCAAGATAGCGGAAACTACAATGAGCAGTTCTTC
d_gene: TRBD2; j_gene: TRBJ2-3; len: 15; abundance: NA; v_gene: TRBV7-2; CDR3aa: CASSTSGGWTDTQYF; CDR3nt: TGTGCCAGCAGCACCAGCGGGGGGTGGACAGATACGCAGTATTTT
d_gene: TRBD2; j_gene: TRBJ2-2; len: 17; abundance: NA; v_gene: TRBV7-9; CDR3aa: CASRTRLAGDNTGELFF; CDR3nt: TGTGCCAGCAGGACCAGACTAGCGGGAGACAACACCGGGGAGCTGTTTTTT
d_gene: NA; j_gene: TRBJ1-5; len: 12; abundance: NA; v_gene: TRBV10-3; CDR3aa: CAISEGGAAQHF; CDR3nt: TGTGCCATCAGTGAGGGGGGGGCAGCCCAGCATTTT
d_gene: TRBD1; j_gene: TRBJ1-2; len: 15; abundance: NA; v_gene: TRBV4-3; CDR3aa: CASRRTGQGVSGYTF; CDR3nt: TGCGCCAGCAGACGAACCGGACAGGGCGTCAGTGGCTACACCTTC
d_gene: TRBD1; j_gene: TRBJ1-2; len: 13; abundance: NA; v_gene: TRBV28; CDR3aa: CASTPDRGRDYTF; CDR3nt: TGTGCCAGCACCCCGGACAGGGGGCGCGACTACACCTTC
d_gene: NA; j_gene: TRBJ1-1; len: 15; abundance: NA; v_gene: TRBV7-9; CDR3aa: CASSSRREKNTEAFF; CDR3nt: TGTGCCAGCAGCTCCAGACGGGAAAAGAACACTGAAGCTTTCTTT
d_gene: NA; j_gene: TRBJ2-5; len: 15; abundance: NA; v_gene: TRBV9; CDR3aa: CASSGRVSRRETQYF; CDR3nt: TGTGCCAGCAGCGGACGGGTCTCGAGAAGGGAGACCCAGTACTTC
d_gene: NA; j_gene: TRBJ1-5; len: 19; abundance: few; v_gene: TRBV23-1; CDR3aa: CASSQFPGQGGYSNQPQHF; CDR3nt: TGCGCCAGCAGTCAATTTCCAGGGCAAGGTGGATATAGCAATCAGCCCCAGCATTTT
d_gene: NA; j_gene: TRBJ2-4; len: 15; abundance: NA; v_gene: TRBV6-2/TRBV6-3; CDR3aa: CASSLLRGAKNIQYF; CDR3nt: TGTGCCAGCAGTCTCCTCCGGGGGGCCAAAAACATTCAGTACTTC
d_gene: TRBD1; j_gene: TRBJ1-2; len: 12; abundance: NA; v_gene: TRBV19; CDR3aa: CASSKDRMGYTF; CDR3nt: TGTGCCAGTAGTAAGGACAGGATGGGCTACACCTTC
d_gene: NA; j_gene: TRBJ1-4; len: 12; abundance: NA; v_gene: TRBV7-9; CDR3aa: CATGSTNEKLFF; CDR3nt: TGTGCCACGGGGTCAACTAATGAAAAACTGTTTTTT
d_gene: NA; j_gene: TRBJ1-1; len: 13; abundance: NA; v_gene: TRBV10-1; CDR3aa: CASRGTGNTEAFF; CDR3nt: TGCGCCAGCAGGGGTACAGGGAACACTGAAGCTTTCTTT
d_gene: NA; j_gene: TRBJ1-6; len: 16; abundance: NA; v_gene: TRBV18; CDR3aa: CASSPGLARNNSPLHF; CDR3nt: TGTGCCAGCTCACCAGGTCTGGCCCGCAATAATTCACCCCTCCACTTT
d_gene: NA; j_gene: TRBJ2-3; len: 16; abundance: NA; v_gene: TRBV13; CDR3aa: CASRRLDRTYTDTQYF; CDR3nt: TGTGCCAGCAGGAGATTGGACAGAACTTACACAGATACGCAGTATTTT
d_gene: TRBD1; j_gene: TRBJ1-2; len: 13; abundance: NA; v_gene: TRBV5-6; CDR3aa: CASSLRGNYGYTF; CDR3nt: TGTGCCAGCAGCCTCAGGGGGAACTATGGCTACACCTTC
d_gene: NA; j_gene: TRBJ1-5; len: 16; abundance: NA; v_gene: TRBV4-1; CDR3aa: CASSRISGVTNQPQHF; CDR3nt: TGCGCCAGCAGCCGCATCTCGGGGGTGACTAATCAGCCCCAGCATTTT
d_gene: TRBD1; j_gene: TRBJ2-1; len: 12; abundance: NA; v_gene: TRBV19; CDR3aa: CASSRQGVEQFF; CDR3nt: TGTGCCAGTAGTAGACAGGGTGTTGAGCAGTTCTTC
d_gene: TRBD1; j_gene: TRBJ1-3; len: 15; abundance: NA; v_gene: TRBV9; CDR3aa: CASTRDRGTGNTIYF; CDR3nt: TGTGCCAGCACCCGGGACAGGGGAACCGGAAACACCATATATTTT
d_gene: TRBD2; j_gene: TRBJ2-1; len: 14; abundance: NA; v_gene: TRBV5-1; CDR3aa: CASSRGELNNEQFF; CDR3nt: TGCGCCAGCAGCCGGGGGGAGCTGAACAATGAGCAGTTCTTC
d_gene: NA; j_gene: TRBJ1-2; len: 14; abundance: NA; v_gene: TRBV7-9; CDR3aa: CASSLAQGGYGYTF; CDR3nt: TGTGCCAGCAGCTTAGCCCAGGGAGGCTATGGCTACACCTTC